These T cell receptor beta chains were read from a single sample in a study of shared clonotypes between healthy human individuals. The table came from immunoSEQ multiplex PCR; TCRdb's copy has only in-frame clones and leaves some out. This sample has more than 1,200,000 clones, with 98% found just once. The sequencing sample was made of naive CD4+ T cells sorted from blood. These receptors were collected from a man aged 30 to 39 in good health. Both conserved end residues are part of each CDR3. The order of the fields is J gene, V gene, CDR3 protein.

J gene: TRBJ1-4
V gene: TRBV20-1
CDR3 protein: CSANYNEKLFF

J gene: TRBJ2-3
V gene: TRBV19
CDR3 protein: CASSIGLSTDTQYF

J gene: TRBJ2-7
V gene: TRBV5-6
CDR3 protein: CASSLGGEYEQYF

J gene: TRBJ2-7
V gene: TRBV21-1
CDR3 protein: CASSKERHCGPYEQYF

J gene: TRBJ1-1
V gene: TRBV27
CDR3 protein: CASSWGAFF

J gene: TRBJ2-1
V gene: TRBV18
CDR3 protein: CASSLSQEQGEQFF

J gene: TRBJ2-3
V gene: TRBV4-3
CDR3 protein: CASSQDTDTQYF

J gene: TRBJ1-1
V gene: TRBV11-3
CDR3 protein: CASSPRGNTEAFF

J gene: TRBJ1-4
V gene: TRBV5-1
CDR3 protein: CASSLVVGNEKLFF

J gene: TRBJ2-7
V gene: TRBV6-1
CDR3 protein: CASSEERGSYEQYF

J gene: TRBJ2-2
V gene: TRBV5-1
CDR3 protein: CASSFFPKGANTGELFF

J gene: TRBJ2-5
V gene: TRBV28
CDR3 protein: CASSFSLFQETQYF

J gene: TRBJ1-4
V gene: TRBV5-5
CDR3 protein: CASSLSGTGDEKLFF

J gene: TRBJ2-2
V gene: TRBV9
CDR3 protein: CASGSSGTGELFF

J gene: TRBJ2-7
V gene: TRBV30
CDR3 protein: CAYSRSPTYEQYF

J gene: TRBJ1-2
V gene: TRBV27
CDR3 protein: CASSPNGNYGYTF

J gene: TRBJ2-7
V gene: TRBV9
CDR3 protein: CASSVAGGPGEQYF

J gene: TRBJ2-6
V gene: TRBV7-9
CDR3 protein: CASSLDSGANVLTF

J gene: TRBJ1-5
V gene: TRBV10-2
CDR3 protein: CASSPGFNQPQHF

J gene: TRBJ2-7
V gene: TRBV15
CDR3 protein: CATSKAAYEQYF